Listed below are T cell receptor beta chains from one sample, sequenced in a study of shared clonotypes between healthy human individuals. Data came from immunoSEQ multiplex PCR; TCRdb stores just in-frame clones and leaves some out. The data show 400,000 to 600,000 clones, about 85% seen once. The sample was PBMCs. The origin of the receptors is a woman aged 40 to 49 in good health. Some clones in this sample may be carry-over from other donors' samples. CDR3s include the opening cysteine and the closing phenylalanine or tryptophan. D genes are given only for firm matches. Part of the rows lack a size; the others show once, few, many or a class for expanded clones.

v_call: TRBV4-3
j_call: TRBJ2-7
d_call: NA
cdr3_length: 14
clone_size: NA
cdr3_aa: CASSQGMRGFEQYF
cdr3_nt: TGCGCCAGCAGCCAGGGGATGAGGGGCTTCGAGCAGTACTTC

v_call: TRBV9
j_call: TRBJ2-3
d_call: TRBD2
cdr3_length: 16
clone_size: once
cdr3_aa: CASSVAVSGRPDTQYF
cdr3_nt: TGTGCCAGCAGCGTAGCGGTTAGCGGGAGACCAGATACGCAGTATTTT

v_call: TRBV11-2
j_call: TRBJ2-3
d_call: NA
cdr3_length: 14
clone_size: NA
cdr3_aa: CASRQGSSTDTQYF
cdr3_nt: TGTGCCAGCAGACAGGGTTCTAGCACAGATACGCAGTATTTT

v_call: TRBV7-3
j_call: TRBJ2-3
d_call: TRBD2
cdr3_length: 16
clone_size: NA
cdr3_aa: CASSLGLAGSTDTQYF
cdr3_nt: TGTGCCAGCAGCTTAGGACTAGCGGGGAGCACAGATACGCAGTATTTT

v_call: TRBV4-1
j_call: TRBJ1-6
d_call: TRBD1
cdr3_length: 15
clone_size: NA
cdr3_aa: CASSQDGQGRSPLHF
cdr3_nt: TGCGCCAGCAGCCAAGATGGACAGGGGAGGTCACCCCTCCACTTT

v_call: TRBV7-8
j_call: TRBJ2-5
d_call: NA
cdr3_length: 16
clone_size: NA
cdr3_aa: CASSLVWTNLGETQYF
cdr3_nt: TGTGCCAGCAGCTTAGTCTGGACTAACTTGGGAGAGACCCAGTACTTC

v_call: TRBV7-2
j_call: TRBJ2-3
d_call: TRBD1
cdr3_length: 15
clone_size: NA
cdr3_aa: CASSYGQGPTDTQYF
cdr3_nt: TGTGCCAGCAGCTACGGACAGGGACCCACAGATACGCAGTATTTT

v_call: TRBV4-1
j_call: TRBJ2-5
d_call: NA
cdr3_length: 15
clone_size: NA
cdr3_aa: CASSQGLTQGVTQYF
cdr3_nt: TGCGCCAGCAGCCAAGGCTTGACCCAAGGAGTGACCCAGTACTTC

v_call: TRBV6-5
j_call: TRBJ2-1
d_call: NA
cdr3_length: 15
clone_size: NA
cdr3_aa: CASSYAVSSYNEQFF
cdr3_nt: TGTGCCAGCAGTTACGCGGTCAGCTCCTACAATGAGCAGTTCTTC

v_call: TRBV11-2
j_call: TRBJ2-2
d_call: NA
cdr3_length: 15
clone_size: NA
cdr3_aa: CASSFFRSGSGELFF
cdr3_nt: TGTGCCAGCAGCTTCTTCCGATCTGGCTCCGGGGAGCTGTTTTTT

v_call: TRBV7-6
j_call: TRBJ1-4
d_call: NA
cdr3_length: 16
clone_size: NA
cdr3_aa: CASSLGAGMDNEKLFF
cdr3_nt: TGTGCCAGCAGCTTAGGGGCCGGGATGGATAATGAAAAACTGTTTTTT

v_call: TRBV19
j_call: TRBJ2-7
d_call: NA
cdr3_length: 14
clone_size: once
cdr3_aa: CASSIEGSSYEQYF
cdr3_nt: TGTGCCAGTAGTATAGAGGGTAGTTCCTACGAGCAGTACTTC

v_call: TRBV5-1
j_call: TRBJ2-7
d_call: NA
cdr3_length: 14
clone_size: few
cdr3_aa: CASSQRGDTYEQYF
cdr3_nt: TGCGCCAGCAGCCAACGAGGGGACACCTACGAGCAGTACTTC

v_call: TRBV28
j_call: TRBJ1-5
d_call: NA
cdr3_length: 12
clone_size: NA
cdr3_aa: CASRWAGQPQHF
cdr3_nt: TGTGCCAGCAGATGGGCTGGTCAGCCCCAGCATTTT

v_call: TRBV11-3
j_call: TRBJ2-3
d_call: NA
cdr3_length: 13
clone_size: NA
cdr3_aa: CASSPGGTDTQYF
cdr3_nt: TGTGCCAGCAGCCCCGGAGGTACAGATACGCAGTATTTT

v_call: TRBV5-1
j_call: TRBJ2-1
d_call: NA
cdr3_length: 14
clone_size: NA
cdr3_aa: CASSLEEPYNEQFF
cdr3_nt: TGCGCCAGCAGCTTGGAGGAACCCTACAATGAGCAGTTCTTC

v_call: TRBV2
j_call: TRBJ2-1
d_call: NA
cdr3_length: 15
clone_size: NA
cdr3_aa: CASSGDGGAYNEQFF
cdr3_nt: TGTGCCAGCAGTGGTGATGGCGGGGCCTACAATGAGCAGTTCTTC

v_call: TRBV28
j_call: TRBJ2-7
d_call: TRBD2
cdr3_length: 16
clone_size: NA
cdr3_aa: CASSVPGLAAPWEQYF
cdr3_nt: TGTGCCAGCAGTGTCCCGGGACTAGCGGCCCCCTGGGAGCAGTACTTC

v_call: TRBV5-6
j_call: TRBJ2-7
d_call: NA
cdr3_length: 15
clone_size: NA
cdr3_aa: CASSRLVDRNYEQYF
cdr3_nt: TGTGCCAGCAGCAGACTGGTGGACCGAAACTACGAGCAGTACTTC

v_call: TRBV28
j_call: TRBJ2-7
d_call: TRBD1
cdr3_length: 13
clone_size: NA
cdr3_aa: CASSLPDRGEQYF
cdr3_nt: TGTGCCAGCAGTTTACCCGACAGGGGCGAGCAGTACTTC

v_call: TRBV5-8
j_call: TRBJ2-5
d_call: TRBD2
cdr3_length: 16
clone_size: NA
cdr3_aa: CASSTGLAGPQETQYF
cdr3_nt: TGTGCCAGCAGCACGGGACTAGCGGGCCCACAAGAGACCCAGTACTTC

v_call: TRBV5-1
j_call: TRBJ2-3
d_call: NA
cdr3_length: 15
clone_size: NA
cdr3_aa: CASSQQGMGTDTQYF
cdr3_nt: TGCGCCAGCAGCCAACAGGGTATGGGCACAGATACGCAGTATTTT

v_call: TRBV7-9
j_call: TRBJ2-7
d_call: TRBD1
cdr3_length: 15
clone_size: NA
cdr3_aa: CASSLGPGQAYEQYF
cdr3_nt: TGTGCCAGCAGCTTAGGCCCGGGACAGGCCTACGAGCAGTACTTC

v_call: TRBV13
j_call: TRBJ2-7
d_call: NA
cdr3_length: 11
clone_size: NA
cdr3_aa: CASSLAYEQYF
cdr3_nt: TGTGCCAGCAGCTTAGCCTACGAGCAGTACTTC

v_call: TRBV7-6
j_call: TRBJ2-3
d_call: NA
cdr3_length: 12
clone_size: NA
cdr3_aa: CASSPGTDTQYF
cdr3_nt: TGTGCCAGCAGTCCCGGCACAGATACGCAGTATTTT

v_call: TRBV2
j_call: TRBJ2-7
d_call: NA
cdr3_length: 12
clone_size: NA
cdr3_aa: CASAERLIEQYF
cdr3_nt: TGTGCCAGCGCCGAGAGACTCATCGAGCAGTACTTC

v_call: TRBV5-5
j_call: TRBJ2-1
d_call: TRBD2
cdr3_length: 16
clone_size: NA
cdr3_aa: CASSSSGTSVYNEQFF
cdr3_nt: TGTGCCAGCAGTTCTTCCGGGACTAGCGTGTACAATGAGCAGTTCTTC

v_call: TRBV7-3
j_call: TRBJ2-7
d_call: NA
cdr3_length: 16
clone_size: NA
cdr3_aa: CASSLIAGIPTYEQYF
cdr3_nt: TGTGCCAGCAGCTTAATTGCGGGAATACCGACCTACGAGCAGTACTTC

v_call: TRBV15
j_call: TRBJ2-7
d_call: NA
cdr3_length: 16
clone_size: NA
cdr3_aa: CATSRAGAVSSYEQYF
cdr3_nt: TGTGCCACCAGCAGAGCGGGGGCCGTTAGCTCCTACGAGCAGTACTTC

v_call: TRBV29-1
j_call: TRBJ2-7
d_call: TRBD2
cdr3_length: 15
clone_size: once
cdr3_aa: CSVEDGTRLPYEQYF
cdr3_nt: TGCAGCGTTGAGGACGGGACTAGACTACCCTACGAGCAGTACTTC

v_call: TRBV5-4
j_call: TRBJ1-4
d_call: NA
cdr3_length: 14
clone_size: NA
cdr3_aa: CASSTGLRSEKLFF
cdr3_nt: TGTGCCAGCAGCACGGGACTACGGAGTGAAAAACTGTTTTTT

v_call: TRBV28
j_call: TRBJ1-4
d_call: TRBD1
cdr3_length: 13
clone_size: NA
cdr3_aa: CAFKVKGAEKLFF
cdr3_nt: TGTGCCTTTAAGGTAAAGGGGGCAGAAAAACTGTTTTTT

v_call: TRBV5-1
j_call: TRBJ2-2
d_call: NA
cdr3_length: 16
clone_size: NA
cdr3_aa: CASSRNSGTNTGELFF
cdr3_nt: TGCGCCAGCAGCCGAAATAGCGGTACTAACACCGGGGAGCTGTTTTTT

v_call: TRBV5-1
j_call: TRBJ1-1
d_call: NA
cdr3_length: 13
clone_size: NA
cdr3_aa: CASSSQGNTEAFF
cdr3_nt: TGCGCCAGCAGCTCCCAGGGGAACACTGAAGCTTTCTTT

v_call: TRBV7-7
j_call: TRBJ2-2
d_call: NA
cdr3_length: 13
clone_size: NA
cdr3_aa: CASSLDSGGELFF
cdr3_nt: TGTGCTAGCAGCTTAGACAGTGGTGGGGAGCTGTTTTTT

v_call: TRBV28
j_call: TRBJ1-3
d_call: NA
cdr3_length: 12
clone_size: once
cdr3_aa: CASGDSGNTIYF
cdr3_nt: TGTGCCAGTGGAGATTCTGGAAACACCATATATTTT

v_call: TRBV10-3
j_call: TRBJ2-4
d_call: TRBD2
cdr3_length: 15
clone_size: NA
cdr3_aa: CAPRLGLALVYIQYF
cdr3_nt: TGTGCCCCCAGGTTAGGACTAGCGCTAGTCTACATTCAGTACTTC

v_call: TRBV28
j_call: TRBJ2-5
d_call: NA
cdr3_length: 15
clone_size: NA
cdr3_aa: CASSLLGGGRETQYF
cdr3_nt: TGTGCCAGCAGTTTATTAGGGGGAGGGAGGGAGACCCAGTACTTC

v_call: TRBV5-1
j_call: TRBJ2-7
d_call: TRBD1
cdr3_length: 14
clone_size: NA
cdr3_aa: CASSPGTGPYEQYF
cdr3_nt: TGCGCCAGCAGCCCCGGGACAGGGCCCTACGAGCAGTACTTC

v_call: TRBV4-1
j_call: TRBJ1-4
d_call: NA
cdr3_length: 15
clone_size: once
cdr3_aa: CASSPGMRTNEKLFF
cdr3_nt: TGCGCCAGCAGCCCCGGGATGAGAACTAATGAAAAACTGTTTTTT

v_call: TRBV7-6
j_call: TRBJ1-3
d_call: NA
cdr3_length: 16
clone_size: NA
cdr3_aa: CASSPVPASSGNTIYF
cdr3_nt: TGTGCCAGCAGCCCCGTTCCGGCAAGCTCTGGAAACACCATATATTTT

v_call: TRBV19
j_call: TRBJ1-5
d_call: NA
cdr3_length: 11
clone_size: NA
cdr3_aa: CASGERQPQHF
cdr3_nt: TGTGCCAGCGGGGAACGTCAGCCCCAGCATTTT

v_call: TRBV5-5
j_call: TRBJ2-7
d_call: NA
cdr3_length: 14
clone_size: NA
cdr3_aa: CASSFGVTAYEQYF
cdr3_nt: TGTGCCAGCAGCTTTGGGGTGACAGCCTACGAGCAGTACTTC

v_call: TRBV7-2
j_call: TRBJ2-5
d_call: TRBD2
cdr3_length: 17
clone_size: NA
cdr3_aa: CASSLGRAGGPQETQYF
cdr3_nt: TGTGCCAGCAGCTTAGGGCGAGCGGGAGGGCCACAGGAGACCCAGTACTTC

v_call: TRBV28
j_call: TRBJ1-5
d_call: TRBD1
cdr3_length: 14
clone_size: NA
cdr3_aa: CASSPDRGKQPQHF
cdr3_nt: TGTGCCAGCAGTCCGGACAGGGGAAAGCAGCCCCAGCATTTT

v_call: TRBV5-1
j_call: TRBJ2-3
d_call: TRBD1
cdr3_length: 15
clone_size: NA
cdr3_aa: CASSPGQADTDTQYF
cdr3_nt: TGCGCCAGCAGCCCCGGACAGGCAGACACAGATACGCAGTATTTT

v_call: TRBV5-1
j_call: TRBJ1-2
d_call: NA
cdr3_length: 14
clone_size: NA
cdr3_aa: CASSRDGTNYGYTF
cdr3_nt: TGCGCCAGCAGCAGGGACGGTACTAACTATGGCTACACCTTC

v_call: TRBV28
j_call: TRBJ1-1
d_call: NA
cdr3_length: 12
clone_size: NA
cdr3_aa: CASNTANTEAFF
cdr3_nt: TGTGCCAGCAATACAGCGAACACTGAAGCTTTCTTT

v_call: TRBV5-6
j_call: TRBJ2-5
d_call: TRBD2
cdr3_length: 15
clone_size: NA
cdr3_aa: CASSSSGRPGETQYF
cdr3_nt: TGTGCCAGCAGCTCTAGCGGGAGGCCGGGGGAGACCCAGTACTTC

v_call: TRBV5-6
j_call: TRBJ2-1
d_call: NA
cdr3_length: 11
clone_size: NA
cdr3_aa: CASSLEGPQFF
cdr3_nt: TGTGCCAGCAGCTTGGAGGGTCCGCAGTTCTTC